This TCR beta chain was captured in a study of blood T cell repertoires in COVID-19. Study-wide background: There were acute and convalescent COVID-19 samples, and they came from the United States, Italy and Spain. T cells, B-cell-depleted T cells, or PBMCs provided the cDNA or gDNA that served as material.

CDR1 is SGDLS and CDR2 is YYNGEE in the germline V gene. The CDR3 totals 16 residues. After removal of 4 bases from V and 4 bases from J, the junction contained 13 bases not matched to a gene. Per the authors' pipeline: Amplifying reference gene primers gave estimates of nucleated cell counts. Sequenced by immunoSEQ multiplex PCR; TCRdb stores in-frame clones only, minus some. The DNA was the basis for D and trimming; V, J and clone size are from that table. The profile shows 150,000 to 200,000 clones, roughly 90% of them singletons. Cohort 3 recovery required two negative PCRs, clearance, or symptom resolution.

Sequencing was done on a sample of PBMCs or T cells enriched from blood (not recorded which). The clonotype comes from a woman in her 50s who had recovered from COVID-19. The V gene is TRBV9, the J gene TRBJ1-2; 7 nucleotides align to TRBD1. The CDR3 sequence: CASSTPSRRQGYGYTF. The CDR3 nucleotides are TGTGCCAGCAGCACACCTAGCAGGAGACAGGGCTATGGCTACACCTTC.